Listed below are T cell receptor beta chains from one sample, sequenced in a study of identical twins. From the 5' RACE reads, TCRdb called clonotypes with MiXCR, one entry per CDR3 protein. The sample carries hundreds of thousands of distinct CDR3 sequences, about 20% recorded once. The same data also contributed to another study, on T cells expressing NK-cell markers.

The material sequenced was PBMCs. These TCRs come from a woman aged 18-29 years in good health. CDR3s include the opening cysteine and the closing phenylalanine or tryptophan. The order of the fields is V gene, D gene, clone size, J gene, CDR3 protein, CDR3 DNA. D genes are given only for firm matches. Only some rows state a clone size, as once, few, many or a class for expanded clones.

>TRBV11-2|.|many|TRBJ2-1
CASSLEPGNSPWNEQFF
TGTGCCAGCAGCTTAGAGCCGGGGAACAGCCCTTGGAATGAGCAGTTCTTC
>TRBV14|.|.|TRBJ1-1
CASSQDWTSTEAFF
TGTGCCAGCAGCCAAGATTGGACGTCCACTGAAGCTTTCTTT
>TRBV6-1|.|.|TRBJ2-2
CASRSDRQTGELFF
TGTGCCAGCAGGTCGGACAGACAGACCGGGGAGCTGTTTTTT
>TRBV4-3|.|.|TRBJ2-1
CASSQDQGRARNEQFF
TGCGCCAGCAGCCAAGATCAAGGAAGAGCGAGGAATGAGCAGTTCTTC
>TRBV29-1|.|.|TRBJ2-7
CSVGLTYEQYF
TGCAGCGTGGGCCTCACCTACGAGCAGTACTTC
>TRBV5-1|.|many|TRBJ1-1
CASSLEGPGTEAFF
TGCGCCAGCAGCTTGGAGGGGCCCGGAACTGAAGCTTTCTTT
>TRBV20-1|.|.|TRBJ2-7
CSARDKENEQYF
TGCAGTGCTAGAGATAAGGAGAACGAGCAGTACTTC
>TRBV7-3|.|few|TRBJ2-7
CASSLTGLDSYEQYF
TGTGCCAGCAGCTTAACGGGACTGGACTCCTACGAGCAGTACTTC
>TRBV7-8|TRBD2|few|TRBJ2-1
CASSFPAGGKVRIYNEQFF
TGTGCCAGCAGTTTCCCCGCGGGGGGCAAGGTTCGAATATACAATGAGCAGTTCTTC
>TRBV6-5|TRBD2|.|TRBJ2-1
CASSYGGSVHNEQFF
TGTGCCAGCAGTTACGGCGGGAGTGTCCACAATGAGCAGTTCTTC
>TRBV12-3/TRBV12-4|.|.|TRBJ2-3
CASSKGAIHTDTQYF
TGTGCCAGCAGCAAAGGGGCGATCCATACAGATACGCAGTATTTT
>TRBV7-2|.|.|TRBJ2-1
CASSLVSLSSYNEQFF
TGTGCCAGCAGCTTAGTTTCTCTTAGCTCCTACAATGAGCAGTTCTTC
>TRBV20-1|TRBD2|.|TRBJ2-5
CSALTSPTVETQYF
TGCAGTGCTTTGACTAGCCCTACCGTGGAGACCCAGTACTTC
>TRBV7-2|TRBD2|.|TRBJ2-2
CASAKAGGSTGELFF
TGTGCCAGCGCGAAAGCGGGAGGGAGCACCGGGGAGCTGTTTTTT
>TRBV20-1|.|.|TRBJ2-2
CSARGRDFNTGELFF
TGCAGTGCTAGAGGAAGGGACTTTAACACCGGGGAGCTGTTTTTT
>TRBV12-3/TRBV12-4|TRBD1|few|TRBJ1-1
CASISQGEGAFF
TGTGCCAGCATTTCACAGGGGGAGGGAGCTTTCTTT
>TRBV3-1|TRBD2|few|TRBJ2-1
CASSPLRLAGSEQFF
TGTGCCAGCAGCCCACTTAGACTAGCGGGCAGTGAGCAGTTCTTC
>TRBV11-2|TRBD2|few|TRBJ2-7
CASSATSVRYEQYF
TGTGCCAGCAGCGCGACTAGCGTTCGCTACGAGCAGTACTTC
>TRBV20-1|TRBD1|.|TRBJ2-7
CSAKEGGHEQYF
TGCAGTGCTAAAGAAGGGGGCCACGAGCAGTACTTC
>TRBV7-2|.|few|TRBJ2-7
CASSLSPFDEQYF
TGTGCCAGCAGCTTAAGCCCATTCGACGAGCAGTACTTC
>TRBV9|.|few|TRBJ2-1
CASSVAGRVSYNEQFF
TGTGCCAGCAGCGTAGCCGGGAGAGTCTCCTACAATGAGCAGTTCTTC
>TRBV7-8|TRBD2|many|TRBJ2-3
CASSLGGTRFEDTQYF
TGTGCCAGCAGCTTAGGAGGGACTAGGTTTGAAGATACGCAGTATTTT
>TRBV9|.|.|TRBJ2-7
CASSVGDAGSYEQYF
TGTGCCAGCAGCGTAGGGGACGCCGGCTCCTACGAGCAGTACTTC
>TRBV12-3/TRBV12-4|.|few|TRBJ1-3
CASSLWRPGNTIYF
TGTGCCAGCAGTTTATGGCGACCTGGAAACACCATATATTTT
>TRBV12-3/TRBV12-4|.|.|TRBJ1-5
CASTLSWGNQPQHF
TGTGCCAGCACCCTTAGCTGGGGGAATCAGCCCCAGCATTTT
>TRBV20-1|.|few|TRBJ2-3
CSARDHQGGNTDTQYF
TGCAGTGCTAGAGATCACCAAGGGGGGAACACAGATACGCAGTATTTT
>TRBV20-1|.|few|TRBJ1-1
CSARVVKEAFF
TGCAGTGCTAGAGTAGTAAAGGAAGCTTTCTTT
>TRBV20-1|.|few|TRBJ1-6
CSAPGSRNSPLHF
TGCAGTGCCCCGGGATCTCGTAATTCACCCCTCCACTTT
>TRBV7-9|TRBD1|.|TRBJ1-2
CASSSTDRDAGYTF
TGTGCCAGCAGCTCCACGGACAGGGATGCGGGCTACACCTTC
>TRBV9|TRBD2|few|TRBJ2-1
CASSVAGGRAEEQFF
TGTGCCAGCAGCGTAGCTGGCGGGAGGGCCGAGGAGCAGTTCTTC
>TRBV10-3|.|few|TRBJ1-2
CAISEPATPGSYGYTF
TGTGCCATCAGTGAGCCCGCCACCCCAGGGAGCTATGGCTACACCTTC
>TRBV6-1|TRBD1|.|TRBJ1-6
CASTDRGQSPLHF
TGTGCCAGCACCGACAGGGGACAGTCACCCCTCCACTTT
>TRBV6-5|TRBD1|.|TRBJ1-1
CASNWGQQAFF
TGTGCCAGCAATTGGGGACAGCAAGCTTTCTTT
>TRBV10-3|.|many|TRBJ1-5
CAISPMGAEVNQPQHF
TGTGCCATCAGTCCGATGGGGGCTGAAGTCAATCAGCCCCAGCATTTT
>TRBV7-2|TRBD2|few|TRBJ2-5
CASSLLGSGSWETQYF
TGTGCCAGCAGCTTACTCGGTAGCGGGAGTTGGGAGACCCAGTACTTC
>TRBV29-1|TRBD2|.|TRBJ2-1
CSVPGLAGGPFRIYNEQFF
TGCAGCGTTCCCGGACTAGCGGGGGGGCCTTTCAGAATTTACAATGAGCAGTTCTTC
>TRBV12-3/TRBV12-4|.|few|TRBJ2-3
CASSPGVASTDTQYF
TGTGCCAGCAGTCCCGGGGTCGCTAGCACAGATACGCAGTATTTT
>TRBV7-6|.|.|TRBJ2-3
CASSLLGPGATDTQYF
TGTGCCAGCAGCTTATTAGGTCCGGGAGCGACAGATACGCAGTATTTT
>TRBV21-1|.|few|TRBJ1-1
CASSKGGFPEAFF
TGTGCCAGCAGCAAAGGGGGTTTTCCTGAAGCTTTCTTT
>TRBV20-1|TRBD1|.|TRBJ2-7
CSASPGTGAYYEQYF
TGCAGTGCTTCCCCGGGGACAGGGGCCTACTACGAGCAGTACTTC
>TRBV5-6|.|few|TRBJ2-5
CASSFGLSGETQYF
TGTGCCAGCAGCTTCGGACTATCCGGGGAGACCCAGTACTTC
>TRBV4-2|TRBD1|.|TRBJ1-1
CASSQDPYRGDTEAFF
TGTGCCAGCAGCCAAGACCCATACAGGGGGGACACTGAAGCTTTCTTT
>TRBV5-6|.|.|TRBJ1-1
CASSLSDRYTEAFF
TGTGCCAGCAGCTTAAGTGACAGGTACACTGAAGCTTTCTTT
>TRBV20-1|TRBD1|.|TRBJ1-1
CSALDRWSTEAFF
TGCAGTGCCCTGGACAGGTGGTCCACTGAAGCTTTCTTT
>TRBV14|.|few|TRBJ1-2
CASSQYPKGGYTF
TGTGCCAGCAGCCAGTACCCTAAGGGGGGCTACACCTTC
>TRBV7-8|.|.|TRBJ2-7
CASSLDPTDSYEQYF
TGTGCCAGCAGCTTAGATCCGACAGACTCCTACGAGCAGTACTTC
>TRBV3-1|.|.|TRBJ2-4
CASTQGFAKNIQYF
TGTGCCAGCACTCAGGGGTTCGCCAAAAACATTCAGTACTTC
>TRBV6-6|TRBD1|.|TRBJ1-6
CASTMGQNSPLHF
TGTGCCAGCACCATGGGACAGAATTCACCCCTCCACTTT
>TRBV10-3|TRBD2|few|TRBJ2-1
CATAGTSVDEQFF
TGTGCCACCGCCGGGACTAGCGTTGATGAGCAGTTCTTC
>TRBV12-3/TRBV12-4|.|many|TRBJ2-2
CASSPEGELFF
TGTGCCAGCAGCCCTGAAGGGGAGCTGTTTTTT
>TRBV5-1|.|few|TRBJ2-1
CASSLAQLGNEQFF
TGCGCCAGCAGCTTGGCCCAACTGGGCAATGAGCAGTTCTTC
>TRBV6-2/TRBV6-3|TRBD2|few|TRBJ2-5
CASSYSRNSGRAGETQYF
TGTGCCAGCAGTTACTCGAGGAATAGCGGGAGGGCCGGAGAGACCCAGTACTTC
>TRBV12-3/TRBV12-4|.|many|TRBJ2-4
CASTPVGGIQYF
TGTGCCAGCACCCCGGTAGGGGGCATTCAGTACTTC
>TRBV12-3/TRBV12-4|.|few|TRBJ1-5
CASSSSHSGTLPYQPQHF
TGTGCCAGCAGTAGTTCTCATTCCGGGACCTTACCATATCAGCCCCAGCATTTT
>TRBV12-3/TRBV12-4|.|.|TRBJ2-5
CASSLGGRPETQYF
TGTGCCAGCAGTTTAGGGGGTCGGCCAGAGACCCAGTACTTC